A selection of T cell receptor beta chains follows, all from one sample in a study of human T cells and chemical hapten exposure. A single record per CDR3 protein comes from TCRdb applying MiXCR to the RACE reads. The sample has about 140,000 distinct CDR3 sequences, about an eighth seen once. The specimen comprised whole blood, sampled in connection with sensitization to the hapten diphenylcyclopropenone (DPC). The receptor set was obtained from a woman aged 50 to 65 with alopecia areata. Some clones in this sample may be carry-over from other donors' samples. Both conserved end residues are part of each CDR3. The order of the fields is CDR3 length, V gene, J gene, D gene, clone size, CDR3 DNA, CDR3 protein. D genes are given only for firm matches. Only part of the rows carry a size: once, few, many, or a class if the clone is expanded.

15	TRBV14	TRBJ1-6	.	few	TGTGCCAGCAGCCCGTCGGACAGTCATAATTCACCCCTCCACTTT	CASSPSDSHNSPLHF
16	TRBV27	TRBJ2-1	.	few	TGTGCCAGCACCCCCGTCTCTAGGGGGGTCTACAATGAGCAGTTCTTC	CASTPVSRGVYNEQFF
16	TRBV6-2/TRBV6-3	TRBJ2-6	.	.	TGTGTCAGCAATCCCTTGGGGACCTCTGGGGCCAACGTCCTGACTTTC	CVSNPLGTSGANVLTF
15	TRBV5-1	TRBJ1-2	.	few	TGCGCCAGCCGGACCTCCGAAGCCTATAACTATGGCTACACCTTC	CASRTSEAYNYGYTF
14	TRBV12-5	TRBJ2-7	TRBD1	.	TGTGCTAGTGCCCGGACAGGGGTAATCGACGAGCAGTACTTC	CASARTGVIDEQYF
16	TRBV9	TRBJ1-1	.	.	TGTGCCAGCAGCATTCGGGTCGTTCTCATGAACACTGAAGCTTTCTTT	CASSIRVVLMNTEAFF
18	TRBV4-1	TRBJ2-1	TRBD2	.	TGCGCCAGCAGCCAAGACTATCTAGGCGGGAGGGCCAGAAATGAGCAGTTCTTC	CASSQDYLGGRARNEQFF
15	TRBV6-6	TRBJ1-5	.	.	TGTGCCAGCAGACTCCGGGACCCTTCGAGGTCAGCCCAGCATTTT	CASRLRDPSRSAQHF
16	TRBV5-1	TRBJ2-5	.	few	TGCGCCAGCAGTACGACAGGAGGCATCCTCCAAGAGACCCAGTACTTC	CASSTTGGILQETQYF
15	TRBV7-3	TRBJ2-3	TRBD1	.	TGTGCCAGCAGCGCCTGGACAGGGGGCTCGGATACGCAGTATTTT	CASSAWTGGSDTQYF
12	TRBV21-1	TRBJ2-7	.	many	TGTGCCAGCAGCAACTACAACTACGAGCAGTACTTC	CASSNYNYEQYF
14	TRBV6-5	TRBJ2-3	.	many	TGTGCCAGCCGCAATGGGGGGCTGTCAGATACGCAGTATTTT	CASRNGGLSDTQYF
16	TRBV28	TRBJ2-3	TRBD2	many	TGTGCCAGCAGTTTAGTACTAGCGGGGAGCACAGATACGCAGTATTTT	CASSLVLAGSTDTQYF
12	TRBV29-1	TRBJ2-7	TRBD1	.	TGCAGCGCGGGACAGACCTCCTACGAGCAGTACTTC	CSAGQTSYEQYF
13	TRBV28	TRBJ1-1	.	many	TGTGCCAGCAGCTCCGCAGGGAACACTGAAGCTTTCTTT	CASSSAGNTEAFF
15	TRBV28	TRBJ2-3	TRBD1	.	TGTGCCAGCAGTTTTAGGTTACAGGGGCCAGATACGCAGTATTTT	CASSFRLQGPDTQYF
16	TRBV5-6	TRBJ2-1	.	few	TGTGCCAGCAGCCCTTCAGGGGAGGAGGGCTACAATGAGCAGTTCTTC	CASSPSGEEGYNEQFF
14	TRBV7-9	TRBJ1-4	TRBD1	few	TGTGCCAGCAGCACACCCGGACAGGTCGAAAAACTGTTTTTT	CASSTPGQVEKLFF
13	TRBV12-3/TRBV12-4	TRBJ2-5	.	many	TGTGCCAGCAGTTTATTTAGGGGAGAGACCCAGTACTTC	CASSLFRGETQYF
16	TRBV20-1	TRBJ1-5	.	few	TGCAGTGCTAGAGATGCCCTGGGGGTAAGCAATCAGCCCCAGCATTTT	CSARDALGVSNQPQHF
19	TRBV20-1	TRBJ2-3	TRBD2	.	TGCAGTGCTACAGGGACTAGCGGGAGGGCCTCCTCGAGCACAGATACGCAGTATTTT	CSATGTSGRASSSTDTQYF
14	TRBV7-2	TRBJ2-5	TRBD2	.	TGTGCCAGCAGCTTCCTAGGGCGGGGGGAGGCCCAGTACTTC	CASSFLGRGEAQYF
18	TRBV19	TRBJ2-1	TRBD2	few	TGTGCCAGTAGTATAGAAAGCCCGGGACTAGCGTTCAGCAATGAGCAGTTCTTC	CASSIESPGLAFSNEQFF